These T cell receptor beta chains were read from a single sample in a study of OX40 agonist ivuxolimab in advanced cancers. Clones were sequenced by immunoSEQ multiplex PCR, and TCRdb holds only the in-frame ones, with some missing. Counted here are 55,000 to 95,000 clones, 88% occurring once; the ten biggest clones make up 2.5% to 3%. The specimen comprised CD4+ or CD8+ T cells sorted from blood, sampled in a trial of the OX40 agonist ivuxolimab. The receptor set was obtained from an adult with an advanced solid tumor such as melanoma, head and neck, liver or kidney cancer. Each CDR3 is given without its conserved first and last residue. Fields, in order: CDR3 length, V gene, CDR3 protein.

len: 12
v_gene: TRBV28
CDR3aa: ASSAGGRNTEAF

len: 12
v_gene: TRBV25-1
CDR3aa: ASSETEKFTEAF

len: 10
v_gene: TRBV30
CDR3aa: AWSVRNYGYT

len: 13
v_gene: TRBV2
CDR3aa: ASSELAGGTDTQY

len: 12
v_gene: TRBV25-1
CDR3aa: ASSEPQAPYGYT

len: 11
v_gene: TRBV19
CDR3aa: ASMGEGDSPLH

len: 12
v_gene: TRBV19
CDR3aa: ASSTGGRGYGYT

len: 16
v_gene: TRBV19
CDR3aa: ASSMPSGLAAGTGELF

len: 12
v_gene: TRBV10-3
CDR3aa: AITQGSFGNTIY

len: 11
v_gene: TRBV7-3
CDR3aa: ASSSANTGELF

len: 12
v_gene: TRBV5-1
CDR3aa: ASSSRGQYTEAF

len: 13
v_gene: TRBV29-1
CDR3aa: SVEAGSVAADTQY

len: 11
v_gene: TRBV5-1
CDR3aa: ASSLSGVTEAF

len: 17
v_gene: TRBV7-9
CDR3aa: ASSFGTSGRTHTLNEQF